This TCR beta chain originates from a study of breast tumors, draining lymph nodes, adjacent tissues. This clonotype came up many times. TCRdb itself ran the multiplex PCR reads through MiXCR, one entry per CDR3 protein. The sample records about 230,000 distinct CDR3 sequences, approximately 30% being singletons. Trimming cost V 3 bases and J 0 bases, with 13 bases left between them. The CDR3 is 16 residues long. CDR1 is SGHRS and CDR2 is YFSETQ in the germline V gene. Axillary draining lymph nodes of breast cancer patients supplied the node samples. Sequenced: axillary lymph node tissue. This chain links TRBV5-1 with TRBJ2-1; TRBD1 is a possible D gene (6 bases). This TCR derives from a female donor with breast cancer. Some clones in this sample may be carry-over from other donors' samples. The CDR3 here is CASSSPRGGSYNEQFF. The CDR3 DNA reads TGCGCCAGCAGCTCGCCTAGAGGGGGCTCCTACAATGAGCAGTTCTTC.